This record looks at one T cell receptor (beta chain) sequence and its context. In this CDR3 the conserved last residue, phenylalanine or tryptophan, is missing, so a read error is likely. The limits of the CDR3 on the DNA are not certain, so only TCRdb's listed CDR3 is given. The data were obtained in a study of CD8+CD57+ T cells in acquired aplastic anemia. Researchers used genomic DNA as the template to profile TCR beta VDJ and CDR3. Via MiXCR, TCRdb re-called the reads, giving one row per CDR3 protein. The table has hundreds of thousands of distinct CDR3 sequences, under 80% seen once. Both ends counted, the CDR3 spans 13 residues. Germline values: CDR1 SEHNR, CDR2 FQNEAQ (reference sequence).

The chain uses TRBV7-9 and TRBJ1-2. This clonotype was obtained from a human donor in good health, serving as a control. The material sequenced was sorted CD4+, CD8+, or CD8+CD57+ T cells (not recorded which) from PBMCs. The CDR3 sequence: CASSLPGTPVPTG.